Below, 27 T cell receptor beta chains from the same sample are listed, as sequenced in a study of cytomegalovirus exposure and HLA in healthy donors. The PCR contained 60 Vbeta and 13 Jbeta primers. Using immunoSEQ multiplex PCR, the repertoire was profiled, and TCRdb retains in-frame clones only, with some absent. Of about 160,000 clones listed, approximately 80% are singletons. Sequencing input: PBMCs. All receptors derive from a boy between 2 and 15 years old in good health and CMV-seronegative.

The chain recombines TRBV5-6 with TRBJ2-5; TRBD2 aligns across 7 bases. The CDR3 is made up of 15 amino acids. V shed 2 bases and J 1 base; nucleotides not matched to a gene: 5. Germline CDR1 is SGHDT and CDR2 is YYEEEE. The CDR3 DNA reads TGTGCCAGCAGCTTTGGCGGCGGGAGCCAAGAGACCCAGTACTTC. Its translation: CASSFGGGSQETQYF.

The chain combines TRBV6-1 with TRBJ2-2; 9 bases are a match to TRBD2. Germline assignment: CDR1 MNHNS and CDR2 SASEGT. CDR3 size: 15 residues. The V gene end was trimmed by 6 bases and the J gene end by 6 bases; junction bases not matched to a gene: 8. This CDR3 is CASRMTSGRAGELFF. The CDR3 DNA reads as TGTGCCAGCAGGATGACTAGCGGTCGTGCCGGGGAGCTGTTTTTT.

A single count supports this clone. The J gene is TRBJ2-2, the V gene TRBV5-4, with TRBD1 identical over 11 bases. The CDR3 is 15 amino acids. Germline-derived CDR1 and CDR2 are SGHNT and YYREEE (reference sequence). The ends lost 4 bases at V and 4 bases at J; junction bases unmatched: 3. As DNA, the CDR3 is TGTGCCAGCAGCACGGACAGGGGGCGCACCGGGGAGCTGTTTTTT. This encodes CASSTDRGRTGELFF.

The V and J genes are TRBV29-1 and TRBJ1-2, with D unclear. Per germline, CDR1 SQVTM and CDR2 ANQGSEA. The CDR3 spans 14 residues. V was cut by 2 bases and J by 4 bases, with 14 bases left in between. The CDR3 protein is CSVERRLGGYGYTF. Here the CDR3 DNA reads TGCAGCGTTGAACGAAGACTAGGTGGCTATGGCTACACCTTC.

Written as DNA, the CDR3 is TGTGCCAGCAGTCCGGAAGGCCAGGGTAATGAAAAACTGTTTTTT. Translation gives CASSPEGQGNEKLFF. The chain joins TRBV28 to TRBJ1-4; D may be TRBD1 (5 bases). The CDR3 contains 15 residues. V was cut by 5 bases and J by 4 bases, with 14 bases left in between. Germline CDR1 MDHEN, CDR2 SYDVKM.

V is TRBV11-2 and J is TRBJ1-2; maybe TRBD1 (6 bases). V lost 1 base and J 1 base, leaving 19 bases between the germline ends. The germline V gene encodes CDR1 SGHAT and CDR2 FQNNGV. The CDR3 loop spans 18 amino acids. CDR3 protein: CASSLGLSRQALNYGYTF. In DNA, the CDR3 is TGTGCCAGCAGCTTAGGCCTATCTAGACAGGCGCTTAACTATGGCTACACCTTC.

This chain joins TRBV2 and TRBJ2-5; TRBD2 aligns across 13 bases. The CDR3 is made up of 16 amino acids. Trimming at V came to 6 bases and at J to 5 bases, leaving 9 bases not matched to a gene. Germline V gives CDR1 SNHLY, CDR2 FYNNEI. The CDR3 sequence: CASSFRLAGGKETQYF. CDR3 bases: TGTGCCAGCAGCTTCCGACTAGCGGGGGGTAAGGAGACCCAGTACTTC.

V is TRBV5-1 and J is TRBJ2-1; the match to TRBD2 covers 10 bases. Germline CDR1 SGHRS, CDR2 YFSETQ. This CDR3 has 14 amino acids. J was trimmed by 9 bases and V by 0 bases; bases with no gene match: 3. This CDR3 reads CASSLVAGGSEQFF. The CDR3 nucleotides read TGCGCCAGCAGCTTGGTAGCGGGGGGCAGTGAGCAGTTCTTC. Variable domain in full (rest from reference TRBV5-1 and TRBJ2-1): KAGVTQTPRYLIKTRGQQVTLSCSPISGHRSVSWYQQTPGQGLQFLFEYFSETQRNKGNFPGRFSGRQFSNSRSEMNVSTLELGDSALYLCASSLVAGGSEQFFGPGTRLTVL.

V gene TRBV5-6 combines with J gene TRBJ1-5; 7 bases match TRBD1. The CDR3 contains 13 residues. The germline CDR1 and CDR2 sequences are SGHDT and YYEEEE. After removal of 3 bases from V and 9 bases from J, the junction contained 6 bases not matched to a gene. CDR3 loop: CASSWGQNRPQHF. CDR3 in DNA: TGTGCCAGCAGCTGGGGACAGAACCGGCCCCAGCATTTT.

V and J are TRBV7-2 and TRBJ2-2; 9 bases line up with TRBD1. Germline V gene sequence: CDR1 SGHTA, CDR2 FQGNSA. J gave up 4 bases and V 6 bases, and 6 bases lay outside the gene matches. The length of the CDR3 is 15 residues. CDR3 residues: CASRQQGAGTGELFF. In nucleotides, the CDR3 is TGTGCCAGCAGACAACAGGGGGCGGGCACCGGGGAGCTGTTTTTT.

The CDR3 region is CASSQVAVPGAYQPQHF. The CDR3 region has the DNA TGTGCCAGCAGCCAAGTCGCGGTTCCGGGAGCCTATCAGCCCCAGCATTTT. This chain connects TRBV4-2 to TRBJ1-5, with unresolved D. The CDR3 extends over 17 amino acids. Per the germline V gene, CDR1 is LGHNA and CDR2 is YNFKEQ. V shed 1 base and J shed 5 bases, with 18 bases lying between them.

This chain links TRBV6-1 with TRBJ2-1; weak D call: TRBD2 (5 bases). Germline values: CDR1 MNHNS, CDR2 SASEGT. Deletions cut 4 bases from V and 1 base from J, with 11 bases between. The length of the CDR3 is 15 residues. CDR3 bases: TGTGCCAGCAGTGGAGGGAGTAGGTCCTACAATGAGCAGTTCTTC. This gives the protein CASSGGSRSYNEQFF.

V usage is TRBV10-1 and J usage is TRBJ2-7, with D perhaps matching TRBD2 (5 bases). CDR1 is WNHNN, CDR2 SYGVQD, per germline (reference sequence). With 4 bases removed from V and 0 bases from J, the gap between germline ends came to 13 bases. This CDR3 is built from 15 residues. The CDR3 DNA reads TGCGCCAGCAGTGCAGAAGCGGAACTCTCCTACGAGCAGTACTTC. Its protein product is CASSAEAELSYEQYF.

The chain joins TRBV11-2 to TRBJ2-3, with 9 bases aligning to TRBD2. The CDR3 runs 17 residues. V lost 7 bases and J lost 0; bases outside the gene matches: 11. Germline lookup yields CDR1 SGHAT and CDR2 FQNNGV. CDR3 sequence (DNA): TGTGCCAGCAACCCCGGGACTAGCAGCCTTAGCACAGATACGCAGTATTTT. It specifies CASNPGTSSLSTDTQYF.

The chain links TRBV30 to TRBJ2-1; TRBD2 agrees at 15 bases. Germline V gene sequence: CDR1 GTSNPN, CDR2 SVGIG (reference sequence). V dropped 2 bases and J dropped 10; count of bases not matched to a gene: 6. The CDR3 is 15 amino acids. In nucleotides, the CDR3 is TGTGCCTGGAGTCGGACTAGCGGGGGGGCAGAGGAGCAGTTCTTC. Encoded protein: CAWSRTSGGAEEQFF.

This rearrangement joins TRBV7-2 to TRBJ1-1; D unclear. The CDR3 is made up of 15 amino acids. Looked up from germline, CDR1 is SGHTA and CDR2 is FQGNSA. Trimming removed 1 base at V and 8 bases at J, with 17 bases between. CDR3 coding DNA: TGTGCCAGCAGCTTAGTCAACCTCCGGTCCTCCGAAGCTTTCTTT. Protein product: CASSLVNLRSSEAFF.

The chain couples TRBV30 to TRBJ1-2, with a possible D match to TRBD1 (5 bases). CDR1 and CDR2 from the germline V gene are GTSNPN and SVGIG (reference sequence). V lost 8 bases and J lost 2, with 24 bases in between. The CDR3 is 16 residues long. This CDR3 is CAGEGMRGGLNYGYTF. CDR3 nucleotide sequence: TGTGCCGGGGAGGGCATGAGGGGCGGATTAAACTATGGCTACACCTTC.

The chain links TRBV20-1 to TRBJ2-5, with a weak D call TRBD1 (6 bases). Trimming took 3 bases from V and 8 from J, leaving 10 bases between them. Germline V gene lookup returns CDR1 DFQATT and CDR2 SNEGSKA (reference sequence). The CDR3 extends over 11 amino acids. CDR3 nucleotides: TGCAGTGCTAGGAGGGACAAAACCCAGTACTTC. Translated: CSARRDKTQYF.

V and J are TRBV5-6 and TRBJ2-7; TRBD1 matches 8 bases. Germline V gene sequence: CDR1 SGHDT, CDR2 YYEEEE. The CDR3 covers 17 residues. Unmatched junction bases numbered 12, after V lost 3 bases and J lost 1 base. CDR3 in amino acids: CASSSSTGTGYSYEQYF. CDR3 bases: TGTGCCAGCAGCTCGTCCACCGGGACAGGTTATTCCTACGAGCAGTACTTC.

The chain joins TRBV27 to TRBJ2-1; 13 bases are shared with TRBD2. The V segment lost 3 bases and the J segment 10 bases; nucleotides outside the gene matches: 3. This CDR3 comprises 14 residues. Germline CDR1 reads MNHEY; CDR2 reads SMNVEV (reference sequence). The CDR3 DNA reads as TGTGCCAGCAGTTTCGGGACTAGCGGGGACGAGCAGTTCTTC. This translates into CASSFGTSGDEQFF.

This clone turned up a few times. The chain couples TRBV29-1 to TRBJ1-2; possible D gene TRBD1, 5 bases. CDR3 size: 13 residues. Germline CDR1 reads SQVTM; CDR2 reads ANQGSEA. Trimming removed 1 base from V and 6 bases from J, with 12 bases in between. The CDR3 bases are TGCAGCGTTGAAGGGCAGGGTGTCAATGGCTACACCTTC. Residues: CSVEGQGVNGYTF.

The V call is TRBV9, the J call TRBJ1-1; D call uncertain. Per the germline V gene, CDR1 is SGDLS and CDR2 is YYNGEE. The V end was cut by 4 bases, the J end by 5 bases, with 18 bases between. The CDR3 covers 15 residues. In nucleotides, the CDR3 is TGTGCCAGCAGCCCCCGGGAAGGGCTCCCTACTGAAGCTTTCTTT. Its protein product is CASSPREGLPTEAFF.

The chain links TRBV5-5 to TRBJ2-2; 9 nucleotides agree with TRBD2. Trimming took 3 bases from V and 7 from J; bases not matched to a gene: 4. The CDR3 totals 14 residues. The germline gives CDR1 SGHKS, CDR2 YYEKEE (reference sequence). CDR3: CASSSVSGSGELFF. CDR3 sequence (DNA): TGTGCCAGCAGCTCGGTTAGCGGGAGCGGGGAGCTGTTTTTT.

The V call is TRBV6-1, the J call TRBJ1-1; no definite D call. Germline values: CDR1 MNHNS, CDR2 SASEGT. Trimming stripped 5 bases from V and 3 bases from J, with 10 bases between. The CDR3 has 13 amino acids. The CDR3 sequence: CASSSAADTEAFF. In DNA, the CDR3 is TGTGCCAGCAGTAGTGCAGCGGACACTGAAGCTTTCTTT.

In DNA, the CDR3 is TGTGCCAGCAGCAAACACCGGGACACCAAGTACCAAGAGACCCAGTACTTC. Amino acid sequence: CASSKHRDTKYQETQYF. V gene TRBV7-9 combines with J gene TRBJ2-5; TRBD1 might be the D (6 bases). The germline V gene has CDR1 SEHNR and CDR2 FQNEAQ (reference sequence). Trimming removed 5 bases at V and 0 bases at J, with 19 bases between. CDR3 length: 17 amino acids.

The CDR3 spells CASSYSVQETQYF. CDR3 nucleotides: TGTGCCAGCAGTTATTCGGTCCAAGAGACCCAGTACTTC. J is TRBJ2-5 and V is TRBV6-5; D unresolved. The germline gives CDR1 MNHEY, CDR2 SVGAGI. The CDR3 is made up of 13 amino acids. The germline V and J ends were trimmed by 3 bases and 1 base, with 6 bases remaining between them.

The chain combines TRBV18 with TRBJ2-3; TRBD2 matches at 12 bases. This CDR3 spans 17 amino acids. Germline CDR1 reads KGHSH; CDR2 reads LQKENI. Trimming cost V 2 bases and J 3 bases; bases outside gene matches: 6. The CDR3 sequence: CASSPVTSGSWTDTQYF. The CDR3, as DNA: TGTGCCAGCTCACCAGTGACTAGCGGGAGTTGGACAGATACGCAGTATTTT.